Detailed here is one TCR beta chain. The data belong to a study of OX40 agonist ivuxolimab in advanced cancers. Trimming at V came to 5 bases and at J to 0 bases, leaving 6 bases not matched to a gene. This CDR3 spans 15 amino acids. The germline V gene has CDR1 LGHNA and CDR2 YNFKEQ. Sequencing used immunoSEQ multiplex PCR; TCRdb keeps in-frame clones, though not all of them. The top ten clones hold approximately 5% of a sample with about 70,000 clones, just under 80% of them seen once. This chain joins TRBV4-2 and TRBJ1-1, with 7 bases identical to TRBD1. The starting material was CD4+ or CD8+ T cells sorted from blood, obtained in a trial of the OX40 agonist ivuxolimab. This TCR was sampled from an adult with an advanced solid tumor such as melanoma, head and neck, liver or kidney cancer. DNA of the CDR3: TGTGCCAGCAGCTCCACGGACAGGTTGAACACTGAAGCTTTCTTT. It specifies CASSSTDRLNTEAFF.